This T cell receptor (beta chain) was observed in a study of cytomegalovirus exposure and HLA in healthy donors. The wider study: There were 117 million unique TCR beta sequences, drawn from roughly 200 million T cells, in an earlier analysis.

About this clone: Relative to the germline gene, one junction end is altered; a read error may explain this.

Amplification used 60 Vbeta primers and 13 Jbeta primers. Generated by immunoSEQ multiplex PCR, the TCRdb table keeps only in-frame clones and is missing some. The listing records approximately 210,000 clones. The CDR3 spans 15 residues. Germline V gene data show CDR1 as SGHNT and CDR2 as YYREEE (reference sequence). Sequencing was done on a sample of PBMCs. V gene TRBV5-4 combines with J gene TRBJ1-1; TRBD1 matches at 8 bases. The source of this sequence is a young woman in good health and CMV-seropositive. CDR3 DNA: TGTGCCGGCAGCTTGGACGGACAGGGTTGGGCTGAAGCTTTCTTT. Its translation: CAGSLDGQGWAEAFF. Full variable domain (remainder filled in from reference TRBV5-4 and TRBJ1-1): ETGVTQSPTHLIKTRGQQVTLRCSSQSGHNTVSWYQQALGQGPQFIFQYYREEENGRGNFPPRFSGLQFPNYSSELNVNALELDDSALYLCAGSLDGQGWAEAFFGQGTRLTVV.